This is a list of T cell receptor beta chains from one sample in a study of blood T cell repertoires in COVID-19. The protocol was immunoSEQ multiplex PCR, while the TCRdb copy is restricted to in-frame clones and leaves out a portion. Seen here are hundreds of thousands of clones, about 91% observed once, and the top ten hold over 10%. The sample was peripheral blood. These receptors all stem from a woman in her fifties or sixties with COVID-19, enrolled during active disease. CDR3s include the opening cysteine and the closing phenylalanine or tryptophan. Fields, in order: clone size, V gene, D gene, J gene, CDR3 protein, CDR3 DNA. D genes are given only for firm matches. Rows may omit the clone size; those that give it use once, few, many or a size class.

.,TRBV30,.,TRBJ2-1,CAGAVGSFPYNEQFF,TGTGCCGGGGCGGTCGGGTCCTTCCCCTACAATGAGCAGTTCTTC
.,TRBV11-3,.,TRBJ2-7,CASSYPAQGYEQYF,TGTGCCAGCAGCTACCCGGCCCAGGGCTACGAGCAGTACTTC
.,TRBV10-3,.,TRBJ1-2,CAISESGGRLRGYTF,TGTGCCATCAGTGAGTCTGGGGGCCGCCTTAGGGGCTACACCTTC
.,TRBV2,.,TRBJ1-2,CASTRVPAANGYTF,TGTGCCAGCACCCGGGTGCCTGCTGCGAATGGCTACACCTTC
.,TRBV9,TRBD2,TRBJ2-4,CASSGLGLAGEKNIQYF,TGTGCCAGCAGCGGGTTGGGACTAGCGGGGGAGAAAAACATTCAGTACTTC
.,TRBV10-3,.,TRBJ1-2,CAISEGAGDGYTF,TGTGCCATCAGTGAAGGGGCAGGGGATGGCTACACCTTC
.,TRBV5-4,.,TRBJ1-2,CASSLKAGQDYGYTF,TGTGCCAGCAGCTTAAAAGCGGGACAAGACTATGGCTACACCTTC
.,TRBV28,.,TRBJ1-6,CASSLRRRNSPLHF,TGTGCCAGCAGTTTACGAAGGAGAAATTCACCCCTCCACTTT
.,TRBV28,.,TRBJ2-7,CASAAYEQYF,TGTGCCAGCGCAGCCTACGAGCAGTACTTC
few,TRBV6-4,.,TRBJ1-3,CASSDSGGGLYF,TGTGCCAGCAGTGATTCCGGCGGCGGATTGTATTTT
.,TRBV21-1,.,TRBJ1-2,CASSKDRTGPSNYGYTF,TGTGCCAGCAGCAAAGATAGGACAGGGCCCTCTAACTATGGCTACACCTTC
.,TRBV9,.,TRBJ1-2,CASSVGAAPNYGYTF,TGTGCCAGCAGCGTAGGGGCAGCCCCAAACTATGGCTACACCTTC
.,TRBV18,.,TRBJ2-5,CASSPLPPTSPQETQYF,TGTGCCAGCTCACCACTCCCCCCGACATCTCCCCAAGAGACCCAGTACTTC
.,TRBV11-3,.,TRBJ2-3,CASSLNRVDTQYF,TGTGCCAGCAGCTTAAACAGGGTAGATACGCAGTATTTT
.,TRBV4-1,.,TRBJ1-2,CASSQGQNLYGYTF,TGCGCCAGCAGCCAAGGGCAGAATCTCTATGGCTACACCTTC
few,TRBV10-1,TRBD1,TRBJ2-3,CASSESGQGPTDTQYF,TGCGCCAGCAGTGAGTCGGGACAGGGACCTACAGATACGCAGTATTTT
.,TRBV2,.,TRBJ1-1,CATPGGTEAFF,TGTGCCACCCCGGGGGGGACTGAAGCTTTCTTT
.,TRBV6-1,TRBD1,TRBJ2-2,CASSDWTGASTGELFF,TGTGCCAGCAGTGATTGGACAGGGGCTTCCACCGGGGAGCTGTTTTTT
many,TRBV7-3,TRBD2,TRBJ2-2,CASSSGLAGGTGELFF,TGTGCCAGCAGCTCCGGACTAGCGGGGGGGACCGGGGAGCTGTTTTTT
few,TRBV10-1,TRBD1,TRBJ2-2,CASSENRGANTGELFF,TGCGCCAGCAGTGAGAACAGGGGGGCGAACACCGGGGAGCTGTTTTTT
.,TRBV30,.,TRBJ2-5,CAWSARTIQETQYF,TGTGCCTGGAGTGCCCGGACAATTCAAGAGACCCAGTACTTC
.,TRBV9,.,TRBJ2-2,CASSVEGSGTGELFF,TGTGCCAGCAGCGTAGAGGGTAGCGGCACCGGGGAGCTGTTTTTT
.,TRBV10-2,.,TRBJ1-4,CASTWSSGEKLFF,TGCGCCAGCACCTGGTCTAGCGGGGAAAAACTGTTTTTT
.,TRBV5-6,TRBD1,TRBJ1-1,CASSLPGQGATEAFF,TGTGCCAGCAGCTTGCCGGGACAGGGGGCGACTGAAGCTTTCTTT
.,TRBV23-1,TRBD1,TRBJ2-1,CASTLESRDRGNEQFF,TGCGCCAGCACATTAGAAAGTAGGGACAGAGGGAATGAGCAGTTCTTC
.,TRBV18,.,TRBJ1-2,CASSNTNGYTF,TGTGCCAGCTCCAATACAAATGGCTACACCTTC
.,TRBV7-8,TRBD1,TRBJ1-5,CASSPTGGAGNQPQHF,TGTGCCAGCAGCCCTACAGGGGGCGCGGGCAATCAGCCCCAGCATTTT
.,TRBV12-3/TRBV12-4,.,TRBJ2-7,CASSPSAYEQYF,TGTGCCAGCAGTCCGAGTGCCTACGAGCAGTACTTC
.,TRBV12-5,.,TRBJ2-2,CASGDDSHLTGELFF,TGTGCTAGTGGTGACGACAGTCATCTCACCGGGGAGCTGTTTTTT
.,TRBV5-4,.,TRBJ2-5,CASSLGRVKETQYF,TGTGCCAGCAGCTTGGGCAGGGTCAAAGAGACCCAGTACTTC
.,TRBV19,TRBD1,TRBJ1-5,CASSMQGDYQPQHF,TGTGCCAGTAGTATGCAGGGGGACTATCAGCCCCAGCATTTT
.,TRBV3-1/TRBV3-2,.,TRBJ2-7,CASSQGRIEQYF,TGTGCCAGCAGCCAAGGGAGAATCGAGCAGTACTTC
.,TRBV19,.,TRBJ2-3,CASRDSPSTDTQYF,TGTGCCAGTAGGGACAGTCCTAGCACAGATACGCAGTATTTT
.,TRBV7-9,TRBD1,TRBJ1-1,CAGQGETEAFF,TGTGCCGGACAGGGGGAGACTGAAGCTTTCTTT
.,TRBV29-1,.,TRBJ2-7,CSVDGGSSYEQYF,TGCAGCGTTGACGGGGGAAGCTCCTACGAGCAGTACTTC
once,TRBV4-1,TRBD1,TRBJ2-7,CASSQDRDSRPYEQYF,TGCGCCAGCAGCCAAGATCGGGACAGTCGACCTTACGAGCAGTACTTC